Here is one T cell receptor (beta chain) with its context. Other DNA sequences from this sample encode an identical CDR3 as well. Naive CD8 cells comprised CD45RO-negative, CCR7-positively selected cells, excluding terminally differentiated effector memory CD45RA+ cells. This record comes from a study of shared clonotypes between healthy human individuals. Looking at the study overall: For every donor, three CD4 naive, three CD4 memory, two CD8 naive and one CD8 memory plates were used.

The assay was immunoSEQ multiplex PCR, and TCRdb's table has in-frame clones only and misses some. The table records about 2 million clones, less than 95% of them present only once. CDR1 is MNHEY and CDR2 is SMNVEV in the germline V gene (reference sequence). The CDR3 is 14 amino acids. The ends lost 6 bases at V and 4 bases at J; junction bases unmatched: 6. The TCR sequence derives from a man between 18 and 29 years old in good health. The sample comprised naive CD8+ T cells sorted from blood. The V and J genes are TRBV27 and TRBJ1-5, with 7 bases fitting TRBD1. The CDR3 nucleotides read TGTGCCAGCAGCCTCAGGGGGGGTAATCAGCCCCAGCATTTT. Translating gives CASSLRGGNQPQHF.